Listed below are T cell receptor beta chains from one sample, sequenced in a study of T cell responses to AZD1222 COVID-19 vaccine. Assay used: immunoSEQ multiplex PCR; TCRdb lists only in-frame clones, some missing. The table includes some 170,000 clones, approximately 90% detected once. Sample: peripheral blood, taken on day 0 of MenACWY control vaccination. These receptors were taken from an adult in good health. CDR3s include the opening cysteine and the closing phenylalanine or tryptophan. The D gene is left open where the match is weak. Size is stated for part of the rows, as once, few or many counts, or as a class when the clone is expanded.

v_gene,d_gene,abundance,j_gene,CDR3aa,CDR3nt
TRBV7-3,-,few,TRBJ1-5,CASSVQGGQPQHF,TGTGCCAGCAGCGTACAGGGTGGACAGCCCCAGCATTTT
TRBV6-4,-,once,TRBJ2-1,CASSGGGEQFF,TGTGCCAGCAGTGGAGGGGGTGAGCAGTTCTTC
TRBV7-2,TRBD1,-,TRBJ2-2,CASSFAGTANTGELFF,TGTGCCAGCAGCTTTGCCGGGACAGCGAACACCGGGGAGCTGTTTTTT
TRBV30,-,-,TRBJ1-2,CAWSVNTLVYGYTF,TGTGCCTGGAGTGTAAATACCCTCGTCTATGGCTACACCTTC
TRBV7-8,TRBD1,-,TRBJ1-1,CASSRDRGEFAFF,TGTGCCAGCAGCCGAGACAGGGGGGAATTCGCTTTCTTT
TRBV4-2,-,-,TRBJ2-5,CASGARGQETQYF,TGTGCCAGCGGGGCCCGAGGCCAAGAGACCCAGTACTTC
TRBV12-3/TRBV12-4,TRBD1,once,TRBJ1-6,CASSFEGAIPLHF,TGTGCCAGCAGTTTCGAGGGGGCAATTCCCCTCCACTTT
TRBV19,TRBD1,-,TRBJ2-5,CASSVRDRVGQETQYF,TGTGCCAGTAGTGTCCGGGACAGGGTTGGGCAAGAGACCCAGTACTTC
TRBV3-1/TRBV3-2,-,-,TRBJ1-1,CASSQVGPRVGTEAFF,TGTGCCAGCAGCCAAGTAGGGCCCCGAGTCGGCACTGAAGCTTTCTTT
TRBV15,-,-,TRBJ1-4,CATSASTGSNEKLFF,TGTGCCACCAGCGCTTCGACAGGCTCTAATGAAAAACTGTTTTTT
TRBV10-2,-,-,TRBJ2-1,CASSVSSAGYNEQFF,TGCGCCAGCAGTGTGTCCAGTGCCGGCTACAATGAGCAGTTCTTC
TRBV18,TRBD1,-,TRBJ1-1,CASSLEGDSMSTEAFF,TGTGCCAGCTCACTGGAGGGGGACAGCATGAGCACTGAAGCTTTCTTT
TRBV19,-,-,TRBJ2-1,CASSIDGGRYYNEQFF,TGTGCCAGTAGTATAGATGGGGGGAGGTACTACAATGAGCAGTTCTTC
TRBV6-5,TRBD1,-,TRBJ1-5,CASSIQGAKGQPQHF,TGTGCCAGCAGTATACAGGGGGCAAAGGGTCAGCCCCAGCATTTT
TRBV6-5,-,-,TRBJ1-1,CASRTRSEAFF,TGTGCCAGCAGGACCAGAAGTGAAGCTTTCTTT
TRBV6-5,-,-,TRBJ1-3,CASTPELGNTIYF,TGTGCCAGCACCCCGGAGCTCGGAAACACCATATATTTT
TRBV25-1,-,-,TRBJ2-2,CASSEYNGELFF,TGTGCCAGCAGTGAATACAACGGGGAGCTGTTTTTT
TRBV29-1,TRBD1,-,TRBJ1-2,CSVTPTGQANYGYTF,TGCAGCGTTACCCCTACGGGACAGGCGAACTATGGCTACACCTTC
TRBV11-2,-,-,TRBJ2-7,CASSFYSSYEQYF,TGTGCCAGCAGCTTCTACAGCTCCTACGAGCAGTACTTC
TRBV14,-,-,TRBJ2-1,CASSQEWRGSEQFF,TGTGCCAGCAGCCAAGAGTGGAGGGGAAGTGAGCAGTTCTTC
TRBV3-1/TRBV3-2,TRBD2,-,TRBJ2-7,CASSQALPGLAGVTHEQYF,TGTGCCAGCAGCCAAGCTCTGCCGGGACTAGCGGGAGTTACCCACGAGCAGTACTTC
TRBV19,-,few,TRBJ1-1,CASTPIGTRNTEAFF,TGTGCCAGTACCCCGATTGGGACTCGGAACACTGAAGCTTTCTTT
TRBV4-3,-,-,TRBJ2-7,CASSQDRLGGTTGEQYF,TGCGCCAGCAGCCAAGATCGGTTGGGGGGAACCACGGGTGAGCAGTACTTC
TRBV7-8,-,-,TRBJ2-3,CASSLSLDTQYF,TGTGCCAGCAGCTTATCCTTAGATACGCAGTATTTT
TRBV6-5,-,few,TRBJ1-6,CASKLAYNSPLHF,TGTGCCAGCAAGCTGGCGTATAATTCACCCCTCCACTTT
TRBV20-1,TRBD2,-,TRBJ2-7,CSASVIGGGNHAYEQYF,TGCAGTGCTAGTGTAATCGGGGGAGGGAACCATGCCTACGAGCAGTACTTC
TRBV28,-,-,TRBJ2-2,CASSLRRSTGELFF,TGTGCCAGCAGTTTAAGGCGTAGCACCGGGGAGCTGTTTTTT
TRBV19,-,-,TRBJ1-3,CASSIPGTGNTIYF,TGTGCCAGTAGTATACCTGGAACTGGAAACACCATATATTTT
TRBV19,-,-,TRBJ1-5,CASSIYRGTYSNQPQHF,TGTGCCAGTAGTATTTATCGGGGAACCTATAGCAATCAGCCCCAGCATTTT
TRBV6-5,-,-,TRBJ1-4,CASNRVLNEKLFF,TGTGCCAGCAACAGGGTTCTCAATGAAAAACTGTTTTTT
TRBV4-3,TRBD2,-,TRBJ2-3,CASSQSPGTSGSRLDTQYF,TGCGCCAGCAGCCAATCACCAGGGACTAGCGGGAGTAGATTAGATACGCAGTATTTT
TRBV11-3,TRBD1,-,TRBJ2-7,CASSQDRGFPYEQYF,TGTGCCAGCAGCCAAGACAGGGGGTTCCCCTACGAGCAGTACTTC
TRBV12-3/TRBV12-4,-,-,TRBJ1-1,CASSLTLSTEAFF,TGTGCCAGCAGTTTAACTCTGTCCACTGAAGCTTTCTTT
TRBV28,-,-,TRBJ1-2,CASSRTTYGYTF,TGTGCCAGCAGCCGGACCACCTATGGCTACACCTTC
TRBV27,-,-,TRBJ1-5,CASSMGGMDQPQHF,TGTGCCAGCTCGATGGGGGGAATGGATCAGCCCCAGCATTTT
TRBV21-1,-,-,TRBJ2-5,CASSKNRHLQETQYF,TGTGCCAGCAGCAAAAACAGGCACCTACAAGAGACCCAGTACTTC
TRBV2,-,-,TRBJ2-7,CASSEGQDSSYEQYF,TGTGCCAGCAGTGAAGGGCAGGACAGCTCCTACGAGCAGTACTTC
TRBV10-3,-,-,TRBJ1-5,CAISELGEAQPQHF,TGTGCCATCAGTGAGTTGGGGGAAGCTCAGCCCCAGCATTTT
TRBV11-3,-,-,TRBJ1-1,CASSPPIGVHTEAFF,TGTGCCAGCAGCCCCCCGATAGGGGTGCACACTGAAGCTTTCTTT
TRBV7-8,TRBD1,-,TRBJ1-1,CASSQGGGTEAFF,TGTGCCAGCAGCCAGGGGGGCGGCACTGAAGCTTTCTTT
TRBV7-9,-,-,TRBJ1-4,CASSPPGDGNEKLFF,TGTGCCAGCAGCCCCCCGGGGGATGGGAATGAAAAACTGTTTTTT
TRBV24-1,-,once,TRBJ2-3,CATSDLGLGSTDTQYF,TGTGCCACCAGTGATTTGGGGCTCGGTAGCACAGATACGCAGTATTTT
TRBV9,-,-,TRBJ1-1,CASSVDPDGNTEAFF,TGTGCCAGCAGCGTAGACCCGGACGGTAACACTGAAGCTTTCTTT
TRBV19,-,-,TRBJ1-2,CASRSGASNYGYTF,TGTGCCAGTAGATCAGGAGCCTCTAACTATGGCTACACCTTC
TRBV19,TRBD2,-,TRBJ2-1,CASEAGEAYNEQFF,TGTGCCAGCGAGGCGGGAGAAGCCTACAATGAGCAGTTCTTC
TRBV11-3,-,-,TRBJ2-3,CASSLARDTDTQYF,TGTGCCAGCAGCTTAGCCAGAGACACAGATACGCAGTATTTT